What follows are 26 T cell receptor beta chains derived from one specimen sequenced in a study of long-term antiretroviral therapy in people with HIV. The libraries were made with immunoSEQ v3.0 at survey level. Sequenced by immunoSEQ multiplex PCR; TCRdb stores in-frame clones only, minus some. The data show 25,000 to 35,000 clones, with roughly nine tenths seen just once and approximately 4% held by the top ten. The starting material was unsorted PBMCs, obtained 3.1 years after starting antiretroviral therapy. The receptors derive from a man younger than 35 with HIV.

The V gene is TRBV4-2, the J gene TRBJ2-5; maybe TRBD2 (6 bases). The last part of the DNA fits TRBJ2-7 better; the J call may be wrong. Germline V gene data show CDR1 as LGHNA and CDR2 as YNFKEQ. CDR3 length: 16 amino acids. The CDR3 is CASSQDPAGVGHEQYF. The CDR3 nucleotides read TGTGCCAGCAGCCAAGATCCAGCGGGCGTCGGCCACGAGCAGTACTTC.

The chain is built from TRBV18 and TRBJ2-3; possibly TRBD1 for D (5 bases). CDR1 is KGHSH and CDR2 is LQKENI in the germline V gene. V was clipped by 2 bases and J by 0 bases, with 12 bases between them. The CDR3 contains 16 residues. The CDR3 loop is CASSPGAEYSTDTQYF. The DNA for the CDR3 is TGTGCCAGCTCACCAGGGGCCGAATATAGCACAGATACGCAGTATTTT.

The rearrangement uses TRBV18 and TRBJ2-3; perhaps TRBD1 as D (5 bases). Germline V CDR1 and CDR2: KGHSH, LQKENI. V was cut by 3 bases and J by 0 bases, with 13 bases left in between. The CDR3 loop spans 16 amino acids. This CDR3 is CASSPDPDSSTDTQYF. The CDR3 DNA is TGTGCCAGCTCACCGGATCCTGACAGTAGCACAGATACGCAGTATTTT.

V and J are TRBV10-3 and TRBJ1-2; D perhaps matches TRBD1 (6 bases). Per germline, CDR1 ENHRY and CDR2 SYGVKD. Between the trimmed V and J ends, which lost 4 bases and 2 bases, there was a span of 11 bases. This CDR3 has 14 residues. CDR3 DNA: TGTGCCATCAGTGGTCCAGGGGAGAACTATGGCTACACCTTC. Protein sequence: CAISGPGENYGYTF.

J is TRBJ1-3 and V is TRBV7-9; possible D gene TRBD1, 5 bases. This CDR3 spans 17 amino acids. Germline V lookup: CDR1 SEHNR, CDR2 FQNEAQ (reference sequence). Trimming removed 3 bases at V and 2 bases at J, with 17 bases between. DNA of the CDR3: TGTGCCAGCAGCTTGGATTGGGGGGGGTCAACTGGAAACACCATATATTTT. Protein product: CASSLDWGGSTGNTIYF.

The V call is TRBV14, the J call TRBJ1-2; no definite D call. With 2 bases removed from V and 7 bases from J, the gap between germline ends came to 11 bases. Germline lookup yields CDR1 SGHDN and CDR2 FVKESK. The CDR3 length is 13 residues. The CDR3, as DNA: TGTGCCAGCAGCCAAATTCGGTCGGGTGGCTACACCTTC. This gives the protein CASSQIRSGGYTF. The full variable domain, completed using reference TRBV14 and TRBJ1-2, is EAGVTQFPSHSVIEKGQTVTLRCDPISGHDNLYWYRRVMGKEIKFLLHFVKESKQDESGMPNNRFLAERTGGTYSTLKVQPAELEDSGVYFCASSQIRSGGYTFGSGTRLTVV.

CDR3 in amino acids: CASGSNGASYEQYF. The CDR3 nucleotides are TGTGCTAGTGGTTCAAACGGGGCTTCCTACGAGCAGTACTTC. V gene TRBV12-5 combines with J gene TRBJ2-7; D may be TRBD1 or TRBD2 (5 bases each). The germline gives CDR1 LGHNT, CDR2 FRNRAP. Trimming removed 4 bases from V and 1 base from J, with 11 bases in between. The CDR3 consists of 14 residues. Complete variable domain (other parts from reference TRBV12-5 and TRBJ2-7): DARVTQTPRHKVTEMGQEVTMRCQPILGHNTVFWYRQTMMQGLELLAYFRNRAPLDDSGMPKDRFSAEMPDATLATLKIQPSEPRDSAVYFCASGSNGASYEQYFGPGTRLTVT.

This clone was recorded only once. This rearrangement joins TRBV12-5 to TRBJ1-4; D gene uncertain. Per the germline V gene, CDR1 is LGHNT and CDR2 is FRNRAP. CDR3 length equals 15 residues. Trimming removed 1 base at V and 4 bases at J, with 10 bases between. The CDR3 sequence is CASGLGGRLNEKLFF. CDR3 coding DNA: TGTGCTAGTGGTTTGGGAGGGCGGCTTAATGAAAAACTGTTTTTT.

The rearrangement uses TRBV7-2 and TRBJ2-7; the match to TRBD1 covers 8 bases. The CDR3 totals 15 residues. Germline V gene data show CDR1 as SGHTA and CDR2 as FQGNSA. J gave up 4 bases and V 2 bases, and 7 bases lay outside the gene matches. Here the CDR3 reads CASSLRGTGSYEQYF. CDR3 coding DNA: TGTGCCAGCAGCTTACGGGGGACAGGCTCATACGAGCAGTACTTC.

The V and J genes are TRBV4-3 and TRBJ2-2, with unresolved D. CDR1 is LGHNA, CDR2 YSLEER, per germline. The CDR3 extends over 16 amino acids. V was clipped by 0 bases and J by 4 bases, with 12 bases between them. CDR3: CASSQDRRASTGELFF. The CDR3, as DNA: TGCGCCAGCAGCCAAGATAGAAGGGCGAGCACCGGGGAGCTGTTTTTT.

This chain links TRBV29-1 with TRBJ1-1; TRBD1 agrees at 7 bases. The CDR3 is 12 residues long. J lost 3 bases, V lost 4 bases, and 2 bases had no gene match. Germline CDR1 and CDR2: SQVTM and ANQGSEA. DNA of the CDR3: TGCAGCGTTGCAGGGGGGGACACTGAAGCTTTCTTT. It codes for CSVAGGDTEAFF.

The chain uses TRBV6-6 and TRBJ1-1; perhaps TRBD1 as D (6 bases). V was clipped by 2 bases and J by 11 bases, with 21 bases between them. Germline-derived CDR1 and CDR2 are MNHNY and SVGAGI (reference sequence). CDR3 size: 15 residues. CDR3 region: CASSYGDRRLNGAFF. The DNA for the CDR3 is TGTGCCAGCAGTTACGGCGACAGGCGTTTGAATGGGGCTTTCTTT.

The CDR3 here is CARSSTGTFGGYTF. Here the CDR3 DNA reads TGTGCCAGAAGCTCTACCGGGACGTTTGGGGGCTACACCTTC. The rearrangement joins TRBV7-5 to TRBJ1-2. TRBV7-5 is tagged as a pseudogene. The CDR3 is 14 residues long.

This chain links TRBV9 with TRBJ2-7, with 10 positions matching TRBD1. With 5 bases clipped from V and 6 bases from J, the junction kept 8 bases outside the gene matches. This CDR3 comprises 14 residues. Per germline, CDR1 SGDLS and CDR2 YYNGEE. The CDR3 region is CASSGQGGFVEQYF. CDR3 in DNA: TGTGCCAGCAGTGGACAGGGGGGGTTTGTCGAGCAGTACTTC.

The genes are TRBV19 and TRBJ2-7, with D possibly matching TRBD1 (5 bases). Germline CDR1 reads LNHDA; CDR2 reads SQIVND (reference sequence). CDR3 length equals 14 residues. Trimming left V 2 bases short and J 3 bases short, with 11 bases between. The CDR3 region is CASSIRQGFYEQYF. CDR3 coding DNA: TGTGCCAGTAGTATACGGCAGGGATTCTACGAGCAGTACTTC.

The CDR3 loop is CASSQERLANEKLFF. CDR3 sequence (DNA): TGCGCCAGCAGCCAAGAGAGGTTGGCTAATGAAAAACTGTTTTTT. The V call is TRBV4-3, the J call TRBJ1-4, with D hard to call. V dropped 0 bases and J dropped 3 bases, with 8 bases sitting between them. Germline V gene data show CDR1 as LGHNA and CDR2 as YSLEER. This CDR3 is 15 amino acids long.

The rearrangement uses TRBV5-1 and TRBJ1-2; D is ambiguous. CDR3 size: 15 residues. The germline gives CDR1 SGHRS, CDR2 YFSETQ. V was trimmed by 2 bases and J by 4 bases, leaving 15 bases between them. Here the CDR3 DNA reads TGCGCCAGCAGCTTTCAGCCGGGGATGAGCTATGGCTACACCTTC. Protein sequence: CASSFQPGMSYGYTF.

The chain joins TRBV7-9 to TRBJ1-1; 10 nucleotides align to TRBD1. This CDR3 is built from 15 residues. The trim removed 5 bases at V and 1 base at J, leaving 4 bases unmatched. The germline V gene has CDR1 SEHNR and CDR2 FQNEAQ (reference sequence). CDR3 sequence: CASSDRDRGNTEAFF. In nucleotides, the CDR3 is TGTGCCAGCAGCGACCGGGACAGGGGGAACACTGAAGCTTTCTTT.

The chain uses TRBV19 and TRBJ1-1, with 7 positions matching TRBD1. Germline V lookup: CDR1 LNHDA, CDR2 SQIVND (reference sequence). V lost 5 bases and J lost 4; bases outside the gene matches: 10. This CDR3 has 15 residues. CDR3 nucleotides: TGTGCCAGTAGTCCCACAGGGGCTAGGGGCACTGAAGCTTTCTTT. It codes for CASSPTGARGTEAFF.

This sequence joins TRBV29-1 and TRBJ2-7, with D perhaps matching TRBD1 (6 bases). The ends were cut back, 6 bases at V and 0 bases at J, with 12 bases in the middle. Germline lookup yields CDR1 SQVTM and CDR2 ANQGSEA. This CDR3 has 13 residues. The CDR3 protein is CSVVQGRSYEQYF. CDR3 nucleotide sequence: TGCAGCGTGGTACAGGGCCGCTCCTACGAGCAGTACTTC.

The J gene is TRBJ2-1, the V gene TRBV7-2; 11 nucleotides line up with TRBD1. Germline CDR1 is SGHTA and CDR2 is FQGNSA. Losses at the gene ends were 2 bases for V and 6 bases for J; bases not matched to a gene: 6. This CDR3 has 16 residues. CDR3: CASSLIGQGASNEQFF. CDR3 nucleotide sequence: TGTGCCAGCAGCTTAATTGGACAGGGGGCGAGCAATGAGCAGTTCTTC.

V gene TRBV18 combines with J gene TRBJ2-3; D ambiguous. CDR3 length equals 14 residues. The germline gives CDR1 KGHSH, CDR2 LQKENI. Trimming pared 3 bases from V and 2 bases from J, leaving 9 bases between. The CDR3 DNA is TGTGCCAGCTCACCGGAAGGACCCACAGATACGCAGTATTTT. This encodes CASSPEGPTDTQYF. Full variable domain (missing parts from reference TRBV18 and TRBJ2-3): NAGVMQNPRHLVRRRGQEARLRCSPMKGHSHVYWYRQLPEEGLKFMVYLQKENIIDESGMPKERFSAEFPKEGPSILRIQQVVRGDSAAYFCASSPEGPTDTQYFGPGTRLTVL.

The rearrangement uses TRBV29-1 and TRBJ1-2; a possible D gene is TRBD1 (5 bases). This CDR3 region has 15 residues. Per the germline V gene, CDR1 is SQVTM and CDR2 is ANQGSEA. The V gene lost 0 bases and the J gene lost 4 bases, with 15 bases spanning the gap. For the CDR3, the DNA is TGCAGCGTTGAAGATTTGGGACTGAACCTCTATGGCTACACCTTC. Translation: CSVEDLGLNLYGYTF. The entire variable domain, with the rest obtained from reference TRBV29-1 and TRBJ1-2, is as follows: SAVISQKPSRDICQRGTSLTIQCQVDSQVTMMFWYRQQPGQSLTLIATANQGSEATYESGFVIDKFPISRPNLTFSTLTVSNMSPEDSSIYLCSVEDLGLNLYGYTFGSGTRLTVV.

This clone was recorded a few times. The genes are TRBV6-5 and TRBJ2-7; 9 bases line up with TRBD2. V lost 8 bases, J lost 0 bases, and 8 bases stayed unmatched. Germline V CDR1 and CDR2: MNHEY, SVGAGI. The CDR3 has 15 residues. The CDR3 sequence: CASARLAESSYEQYF. DNA of the CDR3: TGTGCCAGCGCCCGACTAGCGGAGAGCTCCTACGAGCAGTACTTC.

This chain uses TRBV7-6 with TRBJ1-5; no clear D. V shed 5 bases and J shed 0 bases, with 23 bases lying between them. Germline V gene data show CDR1 as SGHVS and CDR2 as FNYEAQ. The CDR3 length is 19 residues. The CDR3 DNA follows: TGTGCCAGCAGCCGCTTAGGGAACCGGGTAGGGCATAGCAATCAGCCCCAGCATTTT. It is translated as CASSRLGNRVGHSNQPQHF. Based on the CDR3 plus reference TRBV7-6 and TRBJ1-5, the full variable domain is GAGVSQSPRYKVTKRGQDVALRCDPISGHVSLYWYRQALGQGPEFLTYFNYEAQQDKSGLPNDRFSAERPEGSISTLTIQRTEQRDSAMYRCASSRLGNRVGHSNQPQHFGDGTRLSIL.

The V gene is TRBV4-1, the J gene TRBJ2-1; 7 bases match TRBD2. With V trimmed by 2 bases and J by 10 bases, 17 bases remained unmatched. The germline V gene has CDR1 MGHRA and CDR2 YSYEKL. The CDR3 length is 17 residues. The CDR3 coding sequence is TGCGCCAGCAGCCAAAACTTCCCTAGCGGAGACCGTAGGGAGCAGTTCTTC. It codes for CASSQNFPSGDRREQFF.